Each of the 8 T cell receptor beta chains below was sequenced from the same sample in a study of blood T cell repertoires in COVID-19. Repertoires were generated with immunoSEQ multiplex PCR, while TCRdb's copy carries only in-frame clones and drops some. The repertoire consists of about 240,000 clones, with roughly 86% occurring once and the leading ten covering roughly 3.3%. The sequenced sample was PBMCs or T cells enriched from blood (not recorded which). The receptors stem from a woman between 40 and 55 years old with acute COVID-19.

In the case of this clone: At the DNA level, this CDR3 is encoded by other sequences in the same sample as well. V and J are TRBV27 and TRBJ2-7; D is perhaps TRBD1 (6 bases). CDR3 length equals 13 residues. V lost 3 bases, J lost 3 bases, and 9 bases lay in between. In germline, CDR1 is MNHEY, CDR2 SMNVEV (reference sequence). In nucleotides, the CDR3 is TGTGCCAGCAGTTTGGGCAGGGGCTACGAGCAGTACTTC. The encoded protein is CASSLGRGYEQYF.

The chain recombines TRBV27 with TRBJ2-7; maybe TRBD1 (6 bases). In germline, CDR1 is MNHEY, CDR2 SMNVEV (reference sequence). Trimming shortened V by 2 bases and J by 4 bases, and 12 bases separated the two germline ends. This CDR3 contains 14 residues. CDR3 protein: CASSLTGSGYEQYF. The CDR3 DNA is TGTGCCAGCAGTTTAACAGGGTCCGGGTACGAGCAGTACTTC.

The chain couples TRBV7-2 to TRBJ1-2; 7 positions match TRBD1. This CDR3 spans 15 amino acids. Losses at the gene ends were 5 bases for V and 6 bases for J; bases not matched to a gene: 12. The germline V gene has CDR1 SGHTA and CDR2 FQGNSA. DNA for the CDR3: TGTGCCAGCAGCCCCGGGACAGCCACCTTACATGGCTACACCTTC. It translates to CASSPGTATLHGYTF.

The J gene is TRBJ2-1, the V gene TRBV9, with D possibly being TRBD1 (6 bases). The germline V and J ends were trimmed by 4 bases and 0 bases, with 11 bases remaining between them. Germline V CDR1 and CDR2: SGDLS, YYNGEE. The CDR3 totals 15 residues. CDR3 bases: TGTGCCAGCAGCACTACAGGGCTCTCCTACAATGAGCAGTTCTTC. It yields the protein CASSTTGLSYNEQFF.

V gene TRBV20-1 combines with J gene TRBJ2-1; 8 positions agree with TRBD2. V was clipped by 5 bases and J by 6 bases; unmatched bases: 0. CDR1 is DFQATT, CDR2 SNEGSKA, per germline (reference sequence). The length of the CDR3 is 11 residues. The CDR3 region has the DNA TGCAGTGCTGGACTAGCCAATGAGCAGTTCTTC. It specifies CSAGLANEQFF.

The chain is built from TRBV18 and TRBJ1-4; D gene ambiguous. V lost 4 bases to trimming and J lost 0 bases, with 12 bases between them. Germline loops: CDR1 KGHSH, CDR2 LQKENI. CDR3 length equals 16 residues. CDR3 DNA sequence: TGTGCCAGCTCACGCAACCGATTAGCAACTAATGAAAAACTGTTTTTT. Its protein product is CASSRNRLATNEKLFF.

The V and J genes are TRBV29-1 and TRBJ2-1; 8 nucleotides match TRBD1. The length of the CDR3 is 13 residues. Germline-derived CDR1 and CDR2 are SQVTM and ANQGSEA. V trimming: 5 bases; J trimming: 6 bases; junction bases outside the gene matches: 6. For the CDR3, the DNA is TGCAGCGTTAGGACAGGGTTGGGCAATGAGCAGTTCTTC. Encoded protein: CSVRTGLGNEQFF.

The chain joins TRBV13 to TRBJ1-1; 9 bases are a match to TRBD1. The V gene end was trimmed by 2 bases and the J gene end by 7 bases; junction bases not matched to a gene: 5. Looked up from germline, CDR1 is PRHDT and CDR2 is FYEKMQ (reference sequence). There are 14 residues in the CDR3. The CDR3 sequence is CASSLTQGAHEAFF. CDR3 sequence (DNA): TGTGCCAGCAGCTTAACACAGGGGGCGCATGAAGCTTTCTTT.